Listed below are T cell receptor beta chains from one sample, sequenced in a study of cytomegalovirus exposure and HLA in healthy donors. Assay used: immunoSEQ multiplex PCR; TCRdb lists only in-frame clones, some missing. There are roughly 130,000 clones in the sample; roughly two thirds occur only once, and around 1.6% lies in the top ten. Sequenced material: PBMCs. These receptors all come from a man aged 25-40 years in good health and CMV-seropositive. The CDR3 runs from the conserved cysteine through the conserved F or W. D genes are given only for firm matches. Expanded clones are given a class, and other clones once, few, many or no size at all.

V gene	clone size	J gene	D gene	CDR3 protein	CDR3 DNA
TRBV30	.	TRBJ1-5	TRBD1	CAWGRQGTFNQPQHF	TGTGCCTGGGGGCGACAGGGGACCTTTAATCAGCCCCAGCATTTT
TRBV4-1	.	TRBJ2-3	.	CASSRTLWADTQYF	TGCGCCAGCAGCCGGACATTGTGGGCAGATACGCAGTATTTT
TRBV6-6	few	TRBJ2-7	.	CASSYTEGRLGEQYF	TGTGCCAGCAGTTACACGGAGGGGCGCCTCGGCGAGCAGTACTTC
TRBV6-1	.	TRBJ2-7	TRBD2	CASRPGLADYEQYF	TGTGCCAGCAGGCCGGGACTAGCGGATTACGAGCAGTACTTC
TRBV27	.	TRBJ1-1	.	CASSLSAGGLRGGNTEAFF	TGTGCCAGCAGTTTATCGGCGGGGGGTCTCCGAGGGGGAAACACTGAAGCTTTCTTT
TRBV5-1	.	TRBJ1-1	.	CASSLRTNGGEAFF	TGCGCCAGCAGCTTGAGAACAAACGGGGGTGAAGCTTTCTTT
TRBV7-9	few	TRBJ1-1	.	CASSLAPRDRNNTEAFF	TGTGCCAGCAGCTTAGCCCCGAGAGACAGAAATAACACTGAAGCTTTCTTT
TRBV6-4	.	TRBJ2-1	TRBD1	CASSDGDRVSNEQFF	TGTGCCAGCAGTGACGGGGACAGGGTTTCCAATGAGCAGTTCTTC
TRBV5-1	.	TRBJ2-7	.	CASSYSSAYEQYF	TGCGCCAGCAGCTACTCGTCGGCCTACGAGCAGTACTTC
TRBV7-2	.	TRBJ2-1	.	CASSLGLPDHNEQFF	TGTGCCAGCAGCCTGGGACTCCCGGACCACAATGAGCAGTTCTTC
TRBV2	few	TRBJ1-5	.	CASRGLTGLNQPQHF	TGTGCCAGCAGGGGCCTAACAGGTTTAAATCAGCCCCAGCATTTT
TRBV30	few	TRBJ1-5	.	CAWSVKGHGHSNQPQHF	TGTGCCTGGAGTGTAAAGGGACATGGACATAGCAATCAGCCCCAGCATTTT
TRBV14	.	TRBJ1-2	.	CASSPLRTESYGYTF	TGTGCCAGCAGCCCACTCAGAACAGAGTCCTATGGCTACACCTTC
TRBV2	.	TRBJ2-1	TRBD2	CASSLSSLAGESSYNEQFF	TGTGCCAGCAGTCTCTCTAGTCTAGCGGGTGAAAGCTCCTACAATGAGCAGTTCTTC
TRBV5-4	once	TRBJ1-4	.	CASSHRQAATNEKLFF	TGTGCCAGCAGCCACCGACAGGCTGCAACTAATGAAAAACTGTTTTTT
TRBV5-1	.	TRBJ2-3	.	CASSPAGLHDTQYF	TGCGCCAGCAGCCCGGCGGGGCTTCATGATACGCAGTATTTT
TRBV5-1	few	TRBJ2-5	TRBD1	CASSSMGQGTYQETQYF	TGCGCCAGCAGCTCTATGGGACAGGGCACGTACCAAGAGACCCAGTACTTC
TRBV13	once	TRBJ2-3	.	CASSSSGSTDTQYF	TGTGCCAGCAGCTCTTCCGGGAGCACAGATACGCAGTATTTT
TRBV9	few	TRBJ2-1	.	CASSVVGSSYNEQFF	TGTGCCAGCAGCGTAGTCGGGAGCTCCTACAATGAGCAGTTCTTC
TRBV7-6	.	TRBJ2-1	TRBD2	CASSLGGRGNEQFF	TGTGCCAGCAGCTTAGGCGGGAGGGGCAATGAGCAGTTCTTC
TRBV5-6	.	TRBJ2-5	.	CASSLVRQQETQYF	TGTGCCAGCAGCTTGGTGAGGCAACAAGAGACCCAGTACTTC
TRBV6-5	.	TRBJ1-2	TRBD1	CASSRAGQGYYGYTF	TGTGCCAGCAGCCGAGCCGGACAGGGGTACTATGGCTACACCTTC
TRBV6-5	.	TRBJ1-1	.	CASSYSKNTEAFF	TGTGCCAGCAGTTACAGCAAGAACACTGAAGCTTTCTTT
TRBV5-1	.	TRBJ2-7	TRBD2	CASSPPSGSRYEQYF	TGCGCCAGCAGCCCCCCTAGCGGGAGTCGGTACGAGCAGTACTTC
TRBV5-4	.	TRBJ2-5	TRBD2	CASSRFGGRGETQYF	TGTGCCAGCAGCCGGTTCGGCGGGAGGGGGGAGACCCAGTACTTC
TRBV28	.	TRBJ1-6	.	CASTQGGNSPLHF	TGTGCCAGCACTCAAGGAGGGAATTCACCCCTCCACTTT
TRBV6-1	few	TRBJ1-5	.	CATNGGSNQPQHF	TGTGCCACCAATGGGGGCAGCAATCAGCCCCAGCATTTT
TRBV11-2	.	TRBJ1-2	TRBD1	CASSLNRGSYGYTF	TGTGCCAGCAGCTTAAACAGGGGGTCCTATGGCTACACCTTC
TRBV28	few	TRBJ2-1	TRBD2	CASRLAGGPVNEQFF	TGTGCCAGCAGGTTAGCGGGAGGGCCGGTAAATGAGCAGTTCTTC
TRBV9	.	TRBJ1-1	TRBD1	CASSEGQGIGGGMAFF	TGTGCCAGCAGCGAGGGACAGGGAATTGGGGGTGGAATGGCTTTCTTT
TRBV11-1	few	TRBJ2-1	.	CASSLNFGNNEQFF	TGTGCCAGCAGCTTGAATTTCGGGAACAATGAGCAGTTCTTC
TRBV6-1	.	TRBJ2-7	.	CASSESPGVYEQYF	TGTGCCAGCAGTGAATCCCCGGGGGTATACGAGCAGTACTTC
TRBV6-4	.	TRBJ2-7	TRBD1	CASSARTGDITYEQYF	TGTGCCAGCAGTGCCCGGACAGGAGATATTACCTACGAGCAGTACTTC
TRBV6-5	.	TRBJ2-2	.	CASRNSNTGELFF	TGTGCCAGCAGAAACTCAAACACCGGGGAGCTGTTTTTT
TRBV6-6	few	TRBJ1-2	TRBD1	CASSYDRQGGNYGYTF	TGTGCCAGCAGTTACGATCGACAGGGGGGGAACTATGGCTACACCTTC
TRBV18	.	TRBJ2-7	.	CASSPPGQGSYEQYF	TGTGCCAGCTCACCACCCGGGCAGGGCTCCTACGAGCAGTACTTC
TRBV28	.	TRBJ2-3	TRBD2	CASKAGSTDTQYF	TGTGCCAGTAAAGCGGGGAGCACAGATACGCAGTATTTT
TRBV18	.	TRBJ1-2	.	CASTAGPGYGYTF	TGTGCCAGCACAGCCGGCCCCGGCTATGGCTACACCTTC
TRBV10-3	.	TRBJ2-2	.	CAISLRDTGELFF	TGTGCCATCAGTCTACGGGACACCGGGGAGCTGTTTTTT
TRBV30	.	TRBJ2-7	TRBD1	CAGDRGAYEQYF	TGTGCCGGCGACAGGGGGGCCTACGAGCAGTACTTC
TRBV4-1	.	TRBJ2-7	.	CASSQPGVSGWSYEQYF	TGCGCCAGCAGCCAGCCGGGAGTATCGGGTTGGTCCTACGAGCAGTACTTC
TRBV21-1	once	TRBJ2-4	.	CASSKFEDALAKNIQYF	TGTGCCAGCAGCAAATTTGAGGATGCGTTAGCCAAAAACATTCAGTACTTC
TRBV4-1	once	TRBJ2-3	.	CASGDRGDGTDTQYF	TGCGCCAGTGGGGATCGCGGGGACGGAACAGATACGCAGTATTTT
TRBV7-2	once	TRBJ1-2	TRBD1	CASSLGQGDGYTF	TGTGCCAGCAGCTTAGGACAGGGGGACGGCTACACCTTC
TRBV4-1	.	TRBJ1-5	.	CASSQVLSQPQHF	TGCGCCAGCAGCCAAGTCCTTAGTCAGCCCCAGCATTTT
TRBV7-2	.	TRBJ2-7	.	CASSRTRSYEQYF	TGTGCCAGCAGTCGAACTAGAAGCTACGAGCAGTACTTC
TRBV2	once	TRBJ2-7	TRBD2	CASWTGGYREQYF	TGTGCCAGCTGGACGGGAGGGTACCGCGAGCAGTACTTC
TRBV10-2	few	TRBJ2-1	.	CASSETIRSNEQFF	TGCGCCAGCAGTGAGACGATCCGTAGCAATGAGCAGTTCTTC
TRBV6-1	few	TRBJ2-7	TRBD2	CASSGTGLAGWEQYF	TGTGCCAGCAGTGGAACAGGACTAGCGGGATGGGAGCAGTACTTC
TRBV19	.	TRBJ1-2	.	CASSIPLVSGYGYTF	TGTGCCAGTAGTATCCCCCTAGTGTCTGGCTATGGCTACACCTTC
TRBV15	.	TRBJ1-2	.	CATSRGPLRGVGYTF	TGTGCCACCAGCAGAGGTCCTCTCAGGGGAGTCGGCTACACCTTC
TRBV5-1	.	TRBJ2-5	TRBD2	CASSPGTSGLQETQYF	TGCGCCAGCAGCCCGGGCACTAGCGGGCTCCAAGAGACCCAGTACTTC
TRBV10-2	few	TRBJ2-1	TRBD2	CASSEIGVAGVTKNEQFF	TGCGCCAGCAGTGAGATAGGGGTAGCGGGAGTGACGAAGAATGAGCAGTTCTTC
TRBV9	.	TRBJ2-7	TRBD1	CASSPTGTGVYEQYF	TGTGCCAGCAGCCCCACCGGGACAGGGGTCTACGAGCAGTACTTC
TRBV18	.	TRBJ1-2	TRBD1	CASSPEGQGSGYTF	TGTGCCAGCTCCCCTGAGGGACAGGGGTCTGGCTACACCTTC
TRBV6-1	.	TRBJ1-4	.	CASSEVRLGAANEKLFF	TGTGCCAGCAGTGAAGTGCGGTTAGGGGCAGCTAATGAAAAACTGTTTTTT
TRBV7-2	.	TRBJ2-7	.	CASSLRSPAGSPDEQYF	TGTGCCAGCAGCTTACGATCTCCAGCGGGTAGCCCCGACGAGCAGTACTTC